These 32 T cell receptor beta chains came from one sample sequenced in a study of blood T cell repertoires in COVID-19. Assay: immunoSEQ multiplex PCR; the TCRdb copy retains only in-frame clones and omits some. The table records 29,000 or so clones, approximately 90% of them present only once. The material sequenced was peripheral blood. Receptor source: a man in his 60s with acute or convalescent COVID-19.

This chain joins TRBV19 and TRBJ1-1; D is possibly TRBD1 (5 bases). Deletions cut 9 bases from V and 8 bases from J, with 25 bases between. The CDR3 has 15 amino acids. Germline V lookup: CDR1 LNHDA, CDR2 SQIVND (reference sequence). This chain's CDR3 is CASRDPGGTETEAFF. DNA for the CDR3: TGTGCCAGCCGGGACCCTGGGGGGACGGAGACAGAAGCTTTCTTT.

The chain recombines TRBV5-6 with TRBJ1-5; 8 bases line up with TRBD1. Per germline, CDR1 SGHDT and CDR2 YYEEEE. The junction had 1 base not matched to a gene; V was cut back by 3 bases and J by 2 bases. The CDR3 is 14 residues long. In DNA form, the CDR3 reads TGTGCCAGCAGCTGGGGACAGGGCAATCAGCCCCAGCATTTT. Residues: CASSWGQGNQPQHF.

This rearrangement joins TRBV7-9 to TRBJ2-5; no definite D call. Trimming took 0 bases from V and 1 from J, leaving 6 bases between them. This CDR3 has 14 amino acids. The germline V gene has CDR1 SEHNR and CDR2 FQNEAQ (reference sequence). The CDR3 bases are TGTGCCAGCAGCTTAGCGGGCATCCAAGAGACCCAGTACTTC. Translation: CASSLAGIQETQYF.

This clone appeared a single time. This chain joins TRBV7-2 and TRBJ1-1, with a tentative D call TRBD1 (5 bases). The CDR3 has 14 residues. V shed 4 bases and J shed 2 bases, with 11 bases lying between them. Per germline, CDR1 SGHTA and CDR2 FQGNSA. The CDR3 here is CASSWGGGNTEAFF. CDR3 nucleotides: TGTGCCAGCAGCTGGGGCGGGGGAAACACTGAAGCTTTCTTT.

V gene TRBV4-1 combines with J gene TRBJ2-1; TRBD2 agrees at 11 bases. The V and J ends lost 0 bases and 3 bases, in that order; junction bases with no gene match: 4. Germline loops: CDR1 MGHRA, CDR2 YSYEKL. CDR3 length: 17 residues. DNA of the CDR3: TGCGCCAGCAGCCAAGAATTGACTAGCGGGATCTACAATGAGCAGTTCTTC. Translated, it gives CASSQELTSGIYNEQFF.

The chain combines TRBV5-1 with TRBJ2-7, with a possible D match to TRBD1 (5 bases). This CDR3 has 14 residues. Between the trimmed V and J ends, which lost 4 bases and 1 base, there was a span of 12 bases. Germline CDR1 reads SGHRS; CDR2 reads YFSETQ. For the CDR3, the DNA is TGCGCCAGCAGCCCCTTGAAGGGGTCCTACGAGCAGTACTTC. Its translation: CASSPLKGSYEQYF.

The CDR3 spells CASTVSGSLVDEQYF. The CDR3 DNA reads as TGTGCCAGCACCGTTAGCGGGAGTCTCGTCGACGAGCAGTACTTC. The rearrangement links TRBV6-5 to TRBJ2-7; the match to TRBD2 covers 9 bases. After removal of 7 bases from V and 5 bases from J, the junction contained 12 bases not matched to a gene. This CDR3 is 15 amino acids long. The germline V gene has CDR1 MNHEY and CDR2 SVGAGI.

V and J are TRBV2 and TRBJ1-1, with 9 nucleotides matching TRBD1. The V and J ends lost 6 bases and 1 base, in that order; junction bases with no gene match: 6. Germline V gives CDR1 SNHLY, CDR2 FYNNEI. This CDR3 has 15 amino acids. CDR3 nucleotides: TGTGCCAGCAGCCTACAGGGGGCGGAGAACACTGAAGCTTTCTTT. Its protein is CASSLQGAENTEAFF.

The chain couples TRBV10-2 to TRBJ2-3; 8 bases line up with TRBD2. CDR1 and CDR2 (germline): WSHSY, SAAADI. Germline trimming cut 8 bases from V and 2 bases from J; bases unmatched to any gene: 6. CDR3 length equals 14 residues. The CDR3 sequence: CASVEAGDTDTQYF. The DNA of the CDR3 is TGCGCCAGCGTCGAAGCGGGGGACACAGATACGCAGTATTTT.

The chain couples TRBV10-3 to TRBJ1-1, with D possibly TRBD1 on 6 matching bases. Between the trimmed V and J ends, which lost 3 bases and 1 base, there was a span of 9 bases. The CDR3 extends over 14 amino acids. CDR1 is ENHRY, CDR2 SYGVKD, per germline. The CDR3 loop reads CAISDWGPNTEAFF. The CDR3 coding sequence is TGTGCCATCAGTGATTGGGGGCCGAACACTGAAGCTTTCTTT.

The V gene is TRBV5-4, the J gene TRBJ1-1; 7 nucleotides match TRBD1. The germline V gene has CDR1 SGHNT and CDR2 YYREEE (reference sequence). The CDR3 contains 14 residues. V trimming: 0 bases; J trimming: 6 bases; junction bases outside the gene matches: 5. The CDR3 DNA reads TGTGCCAGCAGCTTGGACCAGGGGGTTTCTGAAGCTTTCTTT. It specifies CASSLDQGVSEAFF. The full variable domain, its missing parts supplied by reference TRBV5-4 and TRBJ1-1, is ETGVTQSPTHLIKTRGQQVTLRCSSQSGHNTVSWYQQALGQGPQFIFQYYREEENGRGNFPPRFSGLQFPNYSSELNVNALELDDSALYLCASSLDQGVSEAFFGQGTRLTVV.

The chain employs TRBV7-9 and TRBJ2-2, with TRBD2 matching over 10 bases. There are 16 residues in the CDR3. Germline V lookup: CDR1 SEHNR, CDR2 FQNEAQ (reference sequence). V was clipped by 4 bases and J by 4 bases; unmatched bases: 6. The CDR3 loop is CASSSILAGPTGELFF. CDR3 sequence (DNA): TGTGCCAGCAGCTCAATACTAGCGGGACCCACCGGGGAGCTGTTTTTT.

The rearrangement joins TRBV5-1 to TRBJ1-2, with a tentative D call TRBD1 (5 bases). Germline assignment: CDR1 SGHRS and CDR2 YFSETQ. The CDR3 has 15 amino acids. V shed 4 bases and J shed 6 bases, with 19 bases lying between them. The chain's CDR3 is CASSAQTASGNGYTF. CDR3 DNA sequence: TGCGCCAGCAGCGCCCAGACAGCCTCTGGGAATGGCTACACCTTC.

V is TRBV2 and J is TRBJ1-5; no clear D. This CDR3 contains 14 residues. CDR1 and CDR2 from the germline V gene are SNHLY and FYNNEI. Trimming removed 1 base from V and 4 bases from J, with 8 bases in between. CDR3 sequence reads: CASSEGGGNQPQHF. In nucleotides, the CDR3 is TGTGCCAGCAGTGAAGGTGGAGGGAATCAGCCCCAGCATTTT.

The rearrangement joins TRBV19 to TRBJ2-1; 7 bases agree with TRBD1. This CDR3 contains 13 residues. CDR1 is LNHDA, CDR2 SQIVND, per germline (reference sequence). V lost 4 bases and J lost 5; bases outside the gene matches: 2. In nucleotides, the CDR3 is TGTGCCAGTAGTAGACAGGGCAACAATGAGCAGTTCTTC. This encodes CASSRQGNNEQFF.

Details on this clone: The missing conserved phenylalanine or tryptophan at the end of this CDR3 makes a read error likely. This chain joins TRBV3-1 (or the pseudogene TRBV3-2) and TRBJ2-7; the D gene is possibly TRBD2 (5 bases). Germline CDR1 and CDR2: LGHDT and YNNKEL (reference sequence). The ends were cut back, 1 base at V and 3 bases at J, with 10 bases in the middle. There are 14 residues in the CDR3. The CDR3 sequence: CASSQGGSRYEQYS. CDR3 nucleotides: TGTGCCAGCAGCCAAGGCGGGTCTCGCTACGAGCAGTACTCC.

The chain joins TRBV12-3 or TRBV12-4 to TRBJ2-1, with TRBD2 as a possible D gene (5 bases). This CDR3 spans 12 amino acids. V lost 3 bases to trimming and J lost 10 bases, with 10 bases between them. The CDR3 DNA follows: TGTGCCAGCAGTTTGCGGGTCGGGGAGCAGTTCTTC. This codes for CASSLRVGEQFF.

This chain uses TRBV11-2 with TRBJ2-1, with 12 positions matching TRBD2. The germline CDR1 and CDR2 sequences are SGHAT and FQNNGV. This CDR3 contains 18 residues. Trimming cost V 5 bases and J 9 bases; bases outside gene matches: 17. CDR3 DNA sequence: TGTGCCAGCAGCCCCACTAGCGGGAGGATCTCCCAGCGGGTTGAGCAGTTCTTC. Translation: CASSPTSGRISQRVEQFF.

This chain joins TRBV27 and TRBJ1-2, with 11 bases lining up with TRBD1. V lost 8 bases and J lost 7; bases outside the gene matches: 9. Germline CDR1 MNHEY, CDR2 SMNVEV (reference sequence). The CDR3 has 14 residues. For the CDR3, the DNA is TGTGCCAGCGCCCCCGGACAGGGGGCTAGTGGCTACACCTTC. Translated: CASAPGQGASGYTF.

This clone was observed a handful of times. The J gene is TRBJ2-3, the V gene TRBV15, with 15 bases matching TRBD2. V lost 2 bases and J lost 3; bases outside the gene matches: 9. The length of the CDR3 is 19 residues. Germline CDR1 LNHNV, CDR2 YYDKDF (reference sequence). The DNA of the CDR3 is TGTGCCACCAGCAGATCCGCTCCGGGGACTAGCGGGGGGACAGATACGCAGTATTTT. Protein sequence: CATSRSAPGTSGGTDTQYF.

This chain uses TRBV5-1 with TRBJ2-5; D remains unclear. Germline V lookup: CDR1 SGHRS, CDR2 YFSETQ. Trimming left V 0 bases short and J 1 base short, with 7 bases between. The CDR3 is 14 residues long. CDR3 bases: TGCGCCAGCAGCTTGGGGCCATCCCAAGAGACCCAGTACTTC. It encodes CASSLGPSQETQYF.

The chain combines TRBV9 with TRBJ2-2; weak D call: TRBD2 (5 bases). Germline V gene sequence: CDR1 SGDLS, CDR2 YYNGEE. The V and J ends lost 4 bases and 2 bases respectively, with 15 bases between them. CDR3 size: 16 residues. The CDR3 DNA reads TGTGCCAGCAGCCTCTCGAGGGCAGATAACACCGGGGAGCTGTTTTTT. It translates to CASSLSRADNTGELFF.

The V and J genes are TRBV7-2 and TRBJ1-6, with 8 positions matching TRBD1. Per germline, CDR1 SGHTA and CDR2 FQGNSA. Trimming at V came to 1 base and at J to 4 bases, leaving 3 bases not matched to a gene. This CDR3 is 16 amino acids long. Here the CDR3 reads CASSLGDRPYNSPLHF. The CDR3, as DNA: TGTGCCAGCAGCTTAGGGGACAGGCCTTATAATTCACCCCTCCACTTT.

This clone was observed a single time. V usage is TRBV10-2 and J usage is TRBJ1-2; tentative D call: TRBD1 (6 bases). Germline V gene lookup returns CDR1 WSHSY and CDR2 SAAADI. V was shortened by 3 bases and J by 2 bases, with 10 bases between the two germline ends. The CDR3 length is 14 residues. Here the CDR3 reads CASSDRQENYGYTF. DNA of the CDR3: TGCGCCAGCAGTGATAGACAGGAGAACTATGGCTACACCTTC.

The gene calls are TRBV6-6 and TRBJ1-6; no clear D gene. The CDR3 sequence is 15 residues long. Germline CDR1 and CDR2: MNHNY and SVGAGI (reference sequence). V was clipped by 8 bases and J by 0 bases, with 11 bases between them. The CDR3 nucleotides read TGTGCCAGCTGGAGTAAGAGCTCCTATAATTCACCCCTCCACTTT. Translation: CASWSKSSYNSPLHF.

This chain joins TRBV6-2 or TRBV6-3 and TRBJ2-7; D gene uncertain. The V end lost 6 bases, the J end lost 2 bases, and 17 bases lay between the germline ends. This CDR3 has 15 residues. The germline V gene has CDR1 MNHEY and CDR2 SVGEGT. The CDR3 DNA reads as TGTGCCAGCAGCCCCGTAAATCTCCTTACCTACGAGCAGTACTTC. Encoded protein: CASSPVNLLTYEQYF.

The chain joins TRBV5-1 to TRBJ2-5; no reliable D call. Germline V gene lookup returns CDR1 SGHRS and CDR2 YFSETQ. V lost 5 bases and J lost 3, with 11 bases in between. The CDR3 is 13 residues long. CDR3 amino acids: CASSEAVEETQYF. CDR3 bases: TGCGCCAGCAGTGAGGCAGTTGAAGAGACCCAGTACTTC.

V usage is TRBV12-3 or TRBV12-4 and J usage is TRBJ1-4; the D gene is possibly TRBD1 (6 bases). V lost 6 bases, J lost 2 bases, and 7 bases lay in between. There are 13 residues in the CDR3. The CDR3 is CASRRGTNEKLFF. The CDR3 DNA is TGTGCCAGCAGAAGGGGGACTAATGAAAAACTGTTTTTT.

V is TRBV6-6 and J is TRBJ1-4, with a tentative D call TRBD1 (6 bases). Germline-derived CDR1 and CDR2 are MNHNY and SVGAGI (reference sequence). V lost 7 bases to trimming and J lost 8 bases, with 17 bases between them. The CDR3 runs 14 residues. CDR3 in DNA: TGTGCCAGCAACGATCCAGGGGATATCGAAAAACTGTTTTTT. Translation gives CASNDPGDIEKLFF.

V gene TRBV3-1 (or the pseudogene TRBV3-2) combines with J gene TRBJ2-1, with D perhaps TRBD2 (5 bases). This CDR3 comprises 15 residues. Trimming left V 5 bases short and J 1 base short, with 12 bases between. Germline CDR1 is LGHDT and CDR2 is YNNKEL (reference sequence). The CDR3 is CASSSGILSYNEQFF. The CDR3 nucleotides read TGTGCCAGCAGCTCGGGGATTTTGTCCTACAATGAGCAGTTCTTC.

V gene TRBV27 combines with J gene TRBJ1-2, with unresolved D. With 6 bases removed from V and 4 bases from J, the gap between germline ends came to 12 bases. The CDR3 is made up of 13 amino acids. Germline-derived CDR1 and CDR2 are MNHEY and SMNVEV (reference sequence). CDR3 coding DNA: TGTGCCAGCAGGCCGACATGGGCCTATGGCTACACCTTC. It codes for CASRPTWAYGYTF.

This chain joins TRBV15 and TRBJ2-3; D is possibly TRBD2 (6 bases). The CDR3 sequence is 17 residues long. From germline, CDR1 is LNHNV and CDR2 YYDKDF (reference sequence). V lost 4 bases, J lost 0 bases, and 17 bases lay in between. The CDR3 is CATSTPRTGLSTDTQYF. CDR3 in DNA: TGTGCCACCAGCACCCCAAGGACGGGACTTAGCACAGATACGCAGTATTTT.